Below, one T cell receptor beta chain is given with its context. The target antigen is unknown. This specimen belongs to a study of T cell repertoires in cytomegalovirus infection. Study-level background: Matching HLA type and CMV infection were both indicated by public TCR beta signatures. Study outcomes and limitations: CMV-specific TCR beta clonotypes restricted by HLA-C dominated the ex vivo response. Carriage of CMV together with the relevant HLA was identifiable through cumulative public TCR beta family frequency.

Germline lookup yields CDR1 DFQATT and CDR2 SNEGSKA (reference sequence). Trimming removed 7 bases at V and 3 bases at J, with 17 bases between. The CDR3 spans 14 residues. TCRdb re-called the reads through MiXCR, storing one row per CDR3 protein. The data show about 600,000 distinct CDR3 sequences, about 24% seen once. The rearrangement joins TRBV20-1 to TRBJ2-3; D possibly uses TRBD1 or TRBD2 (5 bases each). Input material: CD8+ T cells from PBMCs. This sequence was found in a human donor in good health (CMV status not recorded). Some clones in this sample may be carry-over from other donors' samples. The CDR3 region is CSVEDTYGTDTQYF. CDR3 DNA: TGCAGTGTGGAGGACACCTACGGGACAGATACGCAGTATTTT.